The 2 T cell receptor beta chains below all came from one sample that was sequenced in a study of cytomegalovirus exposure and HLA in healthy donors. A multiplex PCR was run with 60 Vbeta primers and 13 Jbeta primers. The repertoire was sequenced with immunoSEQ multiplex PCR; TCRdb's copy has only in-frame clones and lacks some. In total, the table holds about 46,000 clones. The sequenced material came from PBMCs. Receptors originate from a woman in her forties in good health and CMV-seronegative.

CDR3 DNA sequence: TGTGCCAGCAGTACAACAGGGGGCGCCTATGGCTACACCTTC. Protein: CASSTTGGAYGYTF. The gene calls are TRBV28 and TRBJ1-2; 9 bases agree with TRBD1. Germline V gene lookup returns CDR1 MDHEN and CDR2 SYDVKM. The CDR3 contains 14 residues. V was clipped by 5 bases and J by 4 bases; unmatched bases: 5.

The CDR3 region is CASSLGGLTGNARYTF. The CDR3 DNA reads TGCGCCAGCAGCTTGGGGGGGTTAACAGGGAACGCCCGCTACACCTTC. V usage is TRBV5-1 and J usage is TRBJ1-2; possibly TRBD1 for D (6 bases). The CDR3 consists of 16 residues. CDR1 SGHRS and CDR2 YFSETQ come from the germline V gene. Trimming removed 0 bases at V and 9 bases at J, with 21 bases between. The complete variable domain, with remaining parts taken from reference TRBV5-1 and TRBJ1-2, reads KAGVTQTPRYLIKTRGQQVTLSCSPISGHRSVSWYQQTPGQGLQFLFEYFSETQRNKGNFPGRFSGRQFSNSRSEMNVSTLELGDSALYLCASSLGGLTGNARYTFGSGTRLTVV.